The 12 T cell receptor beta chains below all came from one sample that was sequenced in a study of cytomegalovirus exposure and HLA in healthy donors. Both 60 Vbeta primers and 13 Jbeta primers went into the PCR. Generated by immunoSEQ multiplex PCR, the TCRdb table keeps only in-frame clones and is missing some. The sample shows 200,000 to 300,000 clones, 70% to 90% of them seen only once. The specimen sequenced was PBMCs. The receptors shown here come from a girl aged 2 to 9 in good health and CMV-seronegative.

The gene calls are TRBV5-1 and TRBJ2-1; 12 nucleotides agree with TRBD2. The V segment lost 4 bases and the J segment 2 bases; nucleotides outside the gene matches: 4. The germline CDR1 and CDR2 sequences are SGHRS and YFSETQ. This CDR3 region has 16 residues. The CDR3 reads CASSGRLAGAYNEQFF. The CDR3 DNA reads TGCGCCAGCAGCGGGAGACTAGCGGGGGCCTACAATGAGCAGTTCTTC.

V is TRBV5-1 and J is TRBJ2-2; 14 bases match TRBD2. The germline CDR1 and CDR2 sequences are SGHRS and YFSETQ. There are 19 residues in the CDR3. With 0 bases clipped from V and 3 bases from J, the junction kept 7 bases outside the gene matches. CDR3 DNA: TGCGCCAGCAGCTTGGCCTCCGGACTAGCGGGGGGCCACACCGGGGAGCTGTTTTTT. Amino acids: CASSLASGLAGGHTGELFF.

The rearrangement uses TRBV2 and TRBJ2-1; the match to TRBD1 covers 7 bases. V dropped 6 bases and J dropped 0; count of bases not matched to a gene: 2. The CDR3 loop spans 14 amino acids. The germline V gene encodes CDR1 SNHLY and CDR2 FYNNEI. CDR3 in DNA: TGTGCCAGCAGAGGGGACAGCTCCTACAATGAGCAGTTCTTC. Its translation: CASRGDSSYNEQFF.

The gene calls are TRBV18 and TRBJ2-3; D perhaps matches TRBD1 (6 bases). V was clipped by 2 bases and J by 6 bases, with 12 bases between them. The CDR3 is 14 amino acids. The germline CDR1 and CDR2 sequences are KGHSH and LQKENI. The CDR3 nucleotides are TGTGCCAGCTCACCAGGCAGGGGTAGGGATACGCAGTATTTT. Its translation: CASSPGRGRDTQYF.

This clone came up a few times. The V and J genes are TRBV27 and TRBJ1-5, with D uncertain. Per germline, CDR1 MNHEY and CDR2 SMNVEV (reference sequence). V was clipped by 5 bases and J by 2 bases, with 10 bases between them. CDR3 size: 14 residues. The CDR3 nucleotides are TGTGCCAGCAGTCCCGCTACGGGCAATCAGCCCCAGCATTTT. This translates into CASSPATGNQPQHF.

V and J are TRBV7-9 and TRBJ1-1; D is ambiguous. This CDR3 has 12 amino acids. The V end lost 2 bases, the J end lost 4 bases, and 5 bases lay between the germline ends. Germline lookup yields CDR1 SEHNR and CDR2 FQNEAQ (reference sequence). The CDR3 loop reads CASSLLGTEAFF. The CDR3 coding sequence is TGTGCCAGCAGCTTACTCGGCACTGAAGCTTTCTTT.

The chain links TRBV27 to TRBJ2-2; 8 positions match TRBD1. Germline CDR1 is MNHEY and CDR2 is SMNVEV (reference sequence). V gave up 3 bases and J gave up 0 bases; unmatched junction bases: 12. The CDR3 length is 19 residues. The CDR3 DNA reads TGTGCCAGCAGTTTTTCGGGGACAGGATATCTGCCGAACACCGGGGAGCTGTTTTTT. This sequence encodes CASSFSGTGYLPNTGELFF.

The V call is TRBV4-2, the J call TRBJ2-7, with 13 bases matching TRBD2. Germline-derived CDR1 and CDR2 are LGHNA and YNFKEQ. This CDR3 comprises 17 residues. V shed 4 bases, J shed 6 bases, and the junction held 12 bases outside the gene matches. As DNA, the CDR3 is TGTGCCAGCAGCCCGGGACTAGCGGGAACTATGAGGCGCGAGCAGTACTTC. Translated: CASSPGLAGTMRREQYF.

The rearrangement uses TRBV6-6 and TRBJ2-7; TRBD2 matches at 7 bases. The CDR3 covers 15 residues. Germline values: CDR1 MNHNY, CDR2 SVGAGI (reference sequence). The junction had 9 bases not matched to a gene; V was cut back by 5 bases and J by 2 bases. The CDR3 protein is CASSHLGTMTYEQYF. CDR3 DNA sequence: TGTGCCAGCAGTCACCTCGGGACTATGACCTACGAGCAGTACTTC.

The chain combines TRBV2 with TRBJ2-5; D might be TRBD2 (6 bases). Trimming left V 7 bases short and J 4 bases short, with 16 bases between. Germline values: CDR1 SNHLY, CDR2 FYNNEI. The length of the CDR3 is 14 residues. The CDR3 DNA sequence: TGTGCCAGCATACAGCGGGCTGTGGGAGAGACCCAGTACTTC. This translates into CASIQRAVGETQYF.

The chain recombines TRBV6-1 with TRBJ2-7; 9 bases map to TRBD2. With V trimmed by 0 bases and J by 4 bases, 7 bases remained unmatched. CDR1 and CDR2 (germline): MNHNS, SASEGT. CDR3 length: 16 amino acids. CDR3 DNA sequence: TGTGCCAGCAGTGAAGCGCATAGCGGGGGTATGTACGAGCAGTACTTC. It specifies CASSEAHSGGMYEQYF.

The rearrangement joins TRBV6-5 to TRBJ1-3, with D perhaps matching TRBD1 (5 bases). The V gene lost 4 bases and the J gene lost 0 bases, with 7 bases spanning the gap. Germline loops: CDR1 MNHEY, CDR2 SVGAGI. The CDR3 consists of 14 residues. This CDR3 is CASSWGGSGNTIYF. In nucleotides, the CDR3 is TGTGCCAGCAGTTGGGGGGGCTCTGGAAACACCATATATTTT.